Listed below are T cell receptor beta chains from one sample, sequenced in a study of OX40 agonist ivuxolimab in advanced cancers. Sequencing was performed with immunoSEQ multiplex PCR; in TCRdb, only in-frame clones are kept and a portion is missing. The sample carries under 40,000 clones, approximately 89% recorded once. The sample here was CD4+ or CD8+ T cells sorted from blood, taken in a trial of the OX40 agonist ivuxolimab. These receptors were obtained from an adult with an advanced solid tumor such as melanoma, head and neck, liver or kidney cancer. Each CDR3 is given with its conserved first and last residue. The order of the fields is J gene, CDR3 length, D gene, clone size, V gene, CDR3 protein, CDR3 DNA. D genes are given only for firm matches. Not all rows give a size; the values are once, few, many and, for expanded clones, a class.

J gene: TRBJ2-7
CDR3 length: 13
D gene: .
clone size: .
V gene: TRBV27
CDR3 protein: CASSLSDSYEQYF
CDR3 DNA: TGTGCCAGCAGTTTATCCGACTCCTACGAGCAGTACTTC

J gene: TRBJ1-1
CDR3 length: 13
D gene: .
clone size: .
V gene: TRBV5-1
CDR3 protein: CASRWGSNTEAFF
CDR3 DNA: TGCGCCAGCAGGTGGGGCTCAAACACTGAAGCTTTCTTT

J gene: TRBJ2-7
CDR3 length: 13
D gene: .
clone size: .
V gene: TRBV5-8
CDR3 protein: CASSLPGPSEQYF
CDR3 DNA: TGTGCCAGCAGCTTGCCGGGACCCTCCGAGCAGTACTTC

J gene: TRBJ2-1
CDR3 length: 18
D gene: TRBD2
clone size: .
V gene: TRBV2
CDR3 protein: CASSEIAGGPRLHNEQFF
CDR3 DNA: TGTGCCAGCAGTGAAATAGCGGGAGGGCCTAGGTTGCACAATGAGCAGTTCTTC

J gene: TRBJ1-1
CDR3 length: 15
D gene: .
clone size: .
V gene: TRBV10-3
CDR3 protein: CAISEGQGMNTEAFF
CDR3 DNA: TGTGCCATCAGTGAGGGCCAGGGTATGAACACTGAAGCTTTCTTT

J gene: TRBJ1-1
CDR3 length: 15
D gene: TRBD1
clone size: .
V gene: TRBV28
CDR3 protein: CASSGYRGPVTEAFF
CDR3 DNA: TGTGCCAGCAGTGGCTACAGGGGGCCGGTCACTGAAGCTTTCTTT

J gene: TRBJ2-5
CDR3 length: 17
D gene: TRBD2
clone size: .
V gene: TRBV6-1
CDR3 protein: CASSEGIASGGQETQYF
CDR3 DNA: TGTGCCAGCAGTGAAGGTATAGCTAGCGGGGGGCAAGAGACCCAGTACTTC

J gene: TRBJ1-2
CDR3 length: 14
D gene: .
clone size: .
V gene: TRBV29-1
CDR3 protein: CSVDLSDRPYGYTF
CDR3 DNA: TGCAGCGTTGACCTTTCCGACAGGCCCTATGGCTACACCTTC

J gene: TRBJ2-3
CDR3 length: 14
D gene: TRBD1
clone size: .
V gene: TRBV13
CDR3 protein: CASSQGTAPDTQYF
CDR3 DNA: TGTGCCAGCAGCCAAGGGACAGCCCCAGATACGCAGTATTTT

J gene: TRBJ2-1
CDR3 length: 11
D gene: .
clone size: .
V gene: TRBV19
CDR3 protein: CASAGWNEQFF
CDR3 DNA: TGTGCCAGTGCTGGGTGGAATGAGCAGTTCTTC

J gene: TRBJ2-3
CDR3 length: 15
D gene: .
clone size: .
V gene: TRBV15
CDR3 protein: CATSGGTPSTDTQYF
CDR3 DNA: TGTGCCACCAGCGGCGGGACCCCGAGCACAGATACGCAGTATTTT

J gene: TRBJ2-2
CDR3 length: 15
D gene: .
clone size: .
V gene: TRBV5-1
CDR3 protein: CASSRGFDSTGELFF
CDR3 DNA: TGCGCCAGCAGCCGTGGGTTTGACAGTACCGGGGAGCTGTTTTTT

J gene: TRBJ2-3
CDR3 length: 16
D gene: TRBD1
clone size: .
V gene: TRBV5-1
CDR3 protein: CASSYAGGQRTDTQYF
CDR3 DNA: TGCGCCAGCAGCTACGCAGGGGGACAGCGCACAGATACGCAGTATTTT

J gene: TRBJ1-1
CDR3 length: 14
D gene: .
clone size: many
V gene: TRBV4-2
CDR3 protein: CASSQVSANTEAFF
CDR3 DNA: TGTGCCAGCAGCCAAGTGTCAGCTAACACTGAAGCTTTCTTT

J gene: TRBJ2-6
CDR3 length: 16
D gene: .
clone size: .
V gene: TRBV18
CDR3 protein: CASSPMGELGANVLTF
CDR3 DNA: TGTGCCAGCTCACCAATGGGGGAGCTTGGGGCCAACGTCCTGACTTTC

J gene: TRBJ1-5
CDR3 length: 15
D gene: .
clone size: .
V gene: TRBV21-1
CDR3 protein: CASSNLQGNNQPQHF
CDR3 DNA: TGTGCCAGCAGCAACCTACAGGGAAACAATCAGCCCCAGCATTTT

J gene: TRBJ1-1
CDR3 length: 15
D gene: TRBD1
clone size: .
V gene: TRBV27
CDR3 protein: CASSTRTGLNTEAFF
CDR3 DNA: TGTGCCAGCAGTACCCGGACAGGGCTGAACACTGAAGCTTTCTTT

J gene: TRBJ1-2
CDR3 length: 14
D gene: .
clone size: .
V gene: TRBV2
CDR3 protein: CASSEVRFDPRYTF
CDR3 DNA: TGTGCCAGCAGTGAAGTCCGTTTTGACCCGAGGTACACCTTC

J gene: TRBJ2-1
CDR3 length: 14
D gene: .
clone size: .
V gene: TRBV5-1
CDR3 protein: CASSSETNYNEQFF
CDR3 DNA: TGCGCCAGCAGCTCAGAGACCAATTACAATGAGCAGTTCTTC

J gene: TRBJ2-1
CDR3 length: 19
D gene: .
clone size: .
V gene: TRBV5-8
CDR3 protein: CASSPGTVFVGGGPNEQFF
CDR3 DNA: TGTGCCAGCAGCCCCGGGACAGTCTTTGTGGGAGGGGGCCCCAATGAGCAGTTCTTC

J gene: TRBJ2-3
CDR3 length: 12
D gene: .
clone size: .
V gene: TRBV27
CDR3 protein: CASGAGGNTQYF
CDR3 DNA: TGTGCCAGCGGGGCCGGTGGGAATACGCAGTATTTT

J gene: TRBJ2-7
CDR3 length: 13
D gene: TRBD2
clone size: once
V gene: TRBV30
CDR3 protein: CAWSYGGSYEQYF
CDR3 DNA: TGTGCCTGGAGTTACGGGGGGTCCTACGAGCAGTACTTC